A single sample is the source of the 2 T cell receptor beta chains below, sequenced in a study of cytomegalovirus exposure and HLA in healthy donors. Both 60 Vbeta primers and 13 Jbeta primers went into the PCR. Profiling relied on immunoSEQ multiplex PCR, and the TCRdb table lists in-frame clones only, not all of them. This sample has about 140,000 clones; 60% to 80% occur once, and the top ten carry 4.5% to 6%. Sequencing was done on a sample of PBMCs. The receptors here all came from a male donor in good health and CMV-seronegative.

This clone was recorded only once. The chain recombines TRBV10-3 with TRBJ2-1; 15 nucleotides align to TRBD2. V was pared by 8 bases and J by 8 bases, with 10 bases of the junction left unmatched. This CDR3 is built from 16 residues. Per the germline V gene, CDR1 is ENHRY and CDR2 is SYGVKD. CDR3 bases: TGTGCCATCGCAGGACTAGCGGGGGGGCAGAGCGATGAGCAGTTCTTC. Translation: CAIAGLAGGQSDEQFF.

This chain connects TRBV4-3 to TRBJ2-7; perhaps TRBD2 as D (5 bases). The V end was cut by 4 bases, the J end by 2 bases, with 12 bases between. Germline-derived CDR1 and CDR2 are LGHNA and YSLEER. There are 14 residues in the CDR3. As DNA, the CDR3 is TGCGCCAGCAGCCGAGTGACGGGGACCTACGAGCAGTACTTC. This gives the protein CASSRVTGTYEQYF.